Sequencing of this T cell receptor (beta chain) was carried out in a study of blood T cell repertoires in COVID-19. Libraries were prepared by immunoSEQ multiplex PCR; TCRdb keeps only in-frame clonotypes and omits some of them. The sample holds about 69,000 clones; 79% are singletons and the top ten take approximately 50%. CDR1 and CDR2 from the germline V gene are SGHTA and FQGNSA. The CDR3 covers 12 residues. Trimming took off 4 bases at V and 10 bases at J, with 11 bases between the two ends. Sequenced: peripheral blood. The chain links TRBV7-2 to TRBJ2-1; D gene ambiguous. The clonotype comes from a human donor in a cohort sampled during active COVID-19. CDR3 region: CASSSSRREQFF. CDR3 in DNA: TGTGCCAGCAGCTCGTCCCGGCGGGAGCAGTTCTTC.